One and the same sample provided the 20 T cell receptor beta chains below, sequenced in a study of blood T cell repertoires in COVID-19. Profiled with immunoSEQ multiplex PCR; TCRdb holds only in-frame clones, not every one. The sample records about 90,000 clones, about nine tenths being singletons. The sample consisted of peripheral blood. Every receptor here comes from a human donor with active COVID-19. The donor label of this sample is uncertain.

The chain uses TRBV5-1 and TRBJ1-1; 8 bases match TRBD1. The V gene's germline CDR1 is SGHRS and CDR2 YFSETQ. The CDR3 totals 15 residues. With V trimmed by 0 bases and J by 2 bases, 3 bases remained unmatched. The CDR3 region is CASSLGTGINTEAFF. CDR3 sequence (DNA): TGCGCCAGCAGCTTGGGGACAGGGATTAACACTGAAGCTTTCTTT.

The rearrangement links TRBV5-1 to TRBJ2-7, with 10 bases that match TRBD1. The V gene's germline CDR1 is SGHRS and CDR2 YFSETQ. CDR3 length: 14 residues. Unmatched junction bases numbered 1, after V lost 4 bases and J lost 0 bases. In DNA form, the CDR3 reads TGCGCCAGCAGCCGGACAGGGGGCTCCTACGAGCAGTACTTC. It encodes CASSRTGGSYEQYF.

The rearrangement uses TRBV24-1 and TRBJ2-3, with 10 bases matching TRBD2. The V segment lost 4 bases and the J segment 6 bases; nucleotides outside the gene matches: 9. This CDR3 comprises 16 residues. CDR1 is KGHDR, CDR2 SFDVKD, per germline. The CDR3 here is CATSDPKRGGIDTQYF. CDR3 coding DNA: TGTGCCACCAGTGACCCTAAGCGGGGGGGCATCGATACGCAGTATTTT.

The genes are TRBV5-1 and TRBJ2-2; a possible D gene is TRBD2 (5 bases). Germline V gives CDR1 SGHRS, CDR2 YFSETQ. Between the trimmed V and J ends, which lost 6 bases and 4 bases, there was a span of 10 bases. The CDR3 totals 13 residues. The CDR3: CASTPEGTGELFF. The CDR3 nucleotides read TGCGCCAGCACCCCAGAGGGCACCGGGGAGCTGTTTTTT.

The chain recombines TRBV11-3 with TRBJ2-2; TRBD1 matches at 8 bases. This CDR3 comprises 15 residues. The V gene end was trimmed by 3 bases and the J gene end by 5 bases; junction bases not matched to a gene: 5. In germline, CDR1 is SGHNT, CDR2 YENEEA. The CDR3 nucleotides are TGTGCCAGCAGCTTCCAGGGGGCCGGGACCGGGGAGCTGTTTTTT. Its protein is CASSFQGAGTGELFF.

The chain is built from TRBV11-1 and TRBJ2-7, with a weak D call TRBD1 (8 bases). The V gene's germline CDR1 is SGHAT and CDR2 FQDESV (reference sequence). The CDR3 is made up of 15 amino acids. V lost 5 bases to trimming and J lost 2 bases, with 16 bases between them. The CDR3 reads CASSVGGTGAYEQYF. The CDR3 DNA follows: TGTGCCAGCAGCGTGGGGGGGACAGGAGCCTACGAGCAGTACTTC.

The J gene is TRBJ2-4, the V gene TRBV6-6; a possible D gene is TRBD1 (6 bases). CDR3 size: 14 residues. The germline V and J ends were trimmed by 8 bases and 9 bases, with 20 bases remaining between them. CDR1 and CDR2 (germline): MNHNY, SVGAGI (reference sequence). In nucleotides, the CDR3 is TGTGCCAGCGGCGCCAGGGACATTGGAGTCATTCAGTACTTC. Protein: CASGARDIGVIQYF.

J is TRBJ2-3 and V is TRBV7-3; 11 bases match TRBD2. The germline V gene has CDR1 SGHTA and CDR2 FQGTGA. V shed 5 bases and J 4 bases; nucleotides not matched to a gene: 11. There are 17 residues in the CDR3. Written as DNA, the CDR3 is TGTGCCAGCAGCCTTAGCGGGGGGGCGAAGGGCCCAGATACGCAGTATTTT. Translation gives CASSLSGGAKGPDTQYF.

The chain couples TRBV4-1 to TRBJ1-5; no definite D call. The CDR3 totals 13 residues. Germline values: CDR1 MGHRA, CDR2 YSYEKL. V was pared by 1 base and J by 4 bases, with 5 bases between. The DNA for the CDR3 is TGCGCCAGCAGCCAAGGTCAGAATCAGCCCCAGCATTTT. The encoded protein is CASSQGQNQPQHF.

The chain has TRBV19 and TRBJ2-7; a weak D match, TRBD2 (5 bases). The CDR3 is made up of 12 amino acids. Per the germline V gene, CDR1 is LNHDA and CDR2 is SQIVND (reference sequence). The ends were cut back, 1 base at V and 4 bases at J, with 5 bases in the middle. Written as DNA, the CDR3 is TGTGCCAGTAGTATAGGAGGGTACGAGCAGTACTTC. This codes for CASSIGGYEQYF.

This chain uses TRBV19 with TRBJ2-2; D perhaps matches TRBD2 (6 bases). Deletions cut 7 bases from V and 1 base from J, with 10 bases between. Germline loops: CDR1 LNHDA, CDR2 SQIVND (reference sequence). This CDR3 spans 14 amino acids. This chain's CDR3 is CASKEGQNTGELFF. The CDR3 DNA reads TGTGCCAGTAAGGAGGGGCAGAACACCGGGGAGCTGTTTTTT.

J is TRBJ1-2 and V is TRBV18, with a weak D call TRBD1 (6 bases). Germline V gene sequence: CDR1 KGHSH, CDR2 LQKENI. Trimming stripped 1 base from V and 2 bases from J, with 11 bases between. The CDR3 length is 15 residues. The CDR3 sequence is CASSPLTGSNYGYTF. In nucleotides, the CDR3 is TGTGCCAGCTCACCACTTACAGGGTCCAACTATGGCTACACCTTC.

The chain links TRBV27 to TRBJ1-1, with TRBD1 matching over 12 bases. V lost 2 bases to trimming and J lost 3 bases; unmatched junction nucleotides: 10. CDR1 and CDR2 (germline): MNHEY, SMNVEV (reference sequence). CDR3 length: 18 residues. This CDR3 is CASSLTGQGAAPDTEAFF. CDR3 DNA sequence: TGTGCCAGCAGTTTAACGGGACAGGGGGCCGCGCCCGACACTGAAGCTTTCTTT.

The chain links TRBV7-9 to TRBJ2-5; 9 positions agree with TRBD1. The germline V gene encodes CDR1 SEHNR and CDR2 FQNEAQ (reference sequence). This CDR3 is 16 amino acids long. The V gene end was trimmed by 7 bases and the J gene end by 5 bases; junction bases not matched to a gene: 14. CDR3 region: CASTHKPGQGDETQYF. For the CDR3, the DNA is TGTGCCAGCACCCATAAACCGGGACAGGGAGATGAGACCCAGTACTTC.

In the case of this clone: The same CDR3 also results from other DNA sequences found in this sample. The chain combines TRBV7-9 with TRBJ1-5, with 7 bases fitting TRBD1. CDR1 is SEHNR, CDR2 FQNEAQ, per germline (reference sequence). V shed 5 bases and J 5 bases; nucleotides not matched to a gene: 3. This CDR3 region has 13 residues. CDR3 nucleotides: TGTGCCAGCAGCCGAACAGGGGATCAGCCCCAGCATTTT. It encodes CASSRTGDQPQHF. Using reference TRBV7-9 and TRBJ1-5 for the parts outside the CDR3, the full variable domain is DTGVSQNPRHKITKRGQNVTFRCDPISEHNRLYWYRQTLGQGPEFLTYFQNEAQLEKSRLLSDRFSAERPKGSFSTLEIQRTEQGDSAMYLCASSRTGDQPQHFGDGTRLSIL.

The rearrangement links TRBV15 to TRBJ1-5; D is perhaps TRBD1 (5 bases). Trimming cost V 3 bases and J 0 bases, with 9 bases left between them. CDR3 length equals 15 residues. The germline V gene has CDR1 LNHNV and CDR2 YYDKDF (reference sequence). CDR3 amino acids: CATSRGGYSNQPQHF. The CDR3 DNA reads as TGTGCCACCAGCAGGGGGGGTTATAGCAATCAGCCCCAGCATTTT.

The CDR3 sequence is CASSESGGSSEQYF. The CDR3 DNA sequence: TGCGCCAGCAGTGAGTCAGGCGGGTCCTCGGAGCAGTACTTC. The genes are TRBV10-2 and TRBJ2-7, with a tentative D call TRBD2 (5 bases). Germline-derived CDR1 and CDR2 are WSHSY and SAAADI. The CDR3 runs to 14 residues. V was trimmed by 0 bases and J by 7 bases, leaving 13 bases between them.

This chain joins TRBV24-1 and TRBJ2-2; D possibly corresponds to TRBD1 (6 bases). CDR1 KGHDR and CDR2 SFDVKD come from the germline V gene. Trimming cost V 3 bases and J 0 bases, with 10 bases left between them. The CDR3 loop spans 16 amino acids. The CDR3 here is CATSDHRVANTGELFF. Written as DNA, the CDR3 is TGTGCCACCAGTGATCACAGGGTCGCGAACACCGGGGAGCTGTTTTTT.

The chain recombines TRBV4-3 with TRBJ2-2; D remains ambiguous. From germline, CDR1 is LGHNA and CDR2 YSLEER. The CDR3 contains 16 residues. The germline V and J ends were trimmed by 2 bases and 6 bases, with 16 bases remaining between them. The CDR3 coding sequence is TGCGCCAGCAGCCAATATCCTTCCCCGGTGGCCGGGGAGCTGTTTTTT. Protein: CASSQYPSPVAGELFF.

V and J are TRBV6-5 and TRBJ1-3, with D uncertain. Germline CDR1 MNHEY, CDR2 SVGAGI. This CDR3 contains 14 residues. V was clipped by 6 bases and J by 0 bases, with 9 bases between them. CDR3 sequence: CASSRDRSGNTIYF. For the CDR3, the DNA is TGTGCCAGCAGCCGGGATCGCTCTGGAAACACCATATATTTT.